The clone carrying this T cell receptor delta chain turned up a few times. TCRdb reanalyzed the reads using CATT. The profile covers approximately 11,000 delta-chain clones, with about 3.8% appearing a single time and under 10% taken by the ten largest. V lost 4 bases and J lost 0; bases outside the gene matches: 14. From germline, CDR1 is TSWWSYY and CDR2 QGS. CDR3 size: 18 residues. This sample was taken from a study of gamma-delta chains in newborns, infants, children. This sequence was found in a child who was a newborn, infant or young child, either healthy, febrile or measles-vaccinated (not recorded which). Source material: blood. The V call is TRDV1, the J call TRDJ1; 7 bases align to TRDD3. The CDR3, as DNA: TGTGCTCTTGGGGCATCCCCAGCTGGGGGTCGTTACACCGATAAACTCATCTTT. Amino acid sequence: CALGASPAGGRYTDKLIF.